This record covers a single T cell receptor beta chain. V lost 0 bases and J 7 bases, leaving 19 bases between the germline ends. The CDR3 has 16 amino acids. The germline V gene encodes CDR1 LGHDT and CDR2 YNNKEL (reference sequence). This record comes from a study of blood T cell repertoires in COVID-19. Study at large: Researchers got acute and convalescent COVID-19 samples from the United States, Italy and Spain.

Original analysis: It was from reference gene primer amplification that nucleated cell counts were estimated. Some clones are missing from TCRdb's copy, which holds only in-frame ones; the method was immunoSEQ multiplex PCR. V and J calls and clone size are given by that table; D and trimming were obtained from the DNA. The table lists about 260,000 clones, 84% of them singletons. The sequencing sample was made of peripheral blood. The J gene is TRBJ2-7, the V gene TRBV3-1 (or the pseudogene TRBV3-2); D not resolved. The clonotype originates from a man aged 55 to 70 with acute or convalescent COVID-19. The CDR3 region has the DNA TGTGCCAGCAGCCAAGATCGTAGCCCTCTGTTATCTGAGCAGTACTTC. Amino acids: CASSQDRSPLLSEQYF.